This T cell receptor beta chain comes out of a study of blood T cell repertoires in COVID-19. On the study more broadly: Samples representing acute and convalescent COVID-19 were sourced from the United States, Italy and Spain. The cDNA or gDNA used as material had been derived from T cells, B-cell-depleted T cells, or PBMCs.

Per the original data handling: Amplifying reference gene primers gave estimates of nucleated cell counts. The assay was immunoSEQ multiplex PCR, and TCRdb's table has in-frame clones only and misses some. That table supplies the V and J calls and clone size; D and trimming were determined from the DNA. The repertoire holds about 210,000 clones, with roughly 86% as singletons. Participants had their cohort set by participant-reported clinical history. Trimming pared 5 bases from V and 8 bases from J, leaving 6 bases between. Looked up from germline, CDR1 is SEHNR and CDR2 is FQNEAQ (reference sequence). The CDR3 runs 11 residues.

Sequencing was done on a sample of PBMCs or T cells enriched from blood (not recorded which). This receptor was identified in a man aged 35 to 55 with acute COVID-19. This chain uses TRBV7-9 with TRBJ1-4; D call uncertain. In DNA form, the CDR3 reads TGTGCCAGCAGCCCCCCAGAAAAACTGTTTTTT. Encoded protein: CASSPPEKLFF.